The present entry profiles one TCR beta chain with its context. These data come from a study of blood T cells in healthy people across ages. Study-wide context: Template switching picked up about one barcoded beta molecule for each two T cells.

The V gene end was trimmed by 5 bases and the J gene end by 12 bases; junction bases not matched to a gene: 3. Germline-derived CDR1 and CDR2 are SGHTA and FQGNSA. CDR3 size: 12 residues. Sample-barcoded 5' priming and a J-beta primer mix drove a second PCR of roughly 7 to 11 cycles. Each CDR3 protein is one row after TCRdb ran MiXCR on the 5' RACE reads. The sample holds about 680,000 distinct CDR3 sequences, 45% to 50% seen once. Russia was home to the donors, healthy Caucasian individuals aged about 6 to 90. Peripheral blood, about 9.3 milliliters per donor, was collected. Input material: blood. The sequence was collected from a woman in her sixties or seventies in good health. The rearrangement joins TRBV7-2 to TRBJ2-1; 11 bases map to TRBD2. The CDR3 DNA follows: TGTGCCAGCAGCCCGGGACTAGCGGTGCAGTTCTTC. As protein: CASSPGLAVQFF.